Below are 18 T cell receptor beta chains sequenced from a single sample in a study of OX40 agonist ivuxolimab in advanced cancers. TCRdb's copy holds only in-frame clones and misses some; the assay was immunoSEQ multiplex PCR. The sample consists of roughly 56,000 clones, over 80% of them appearing once. Source: CD4+ or CD8+ T cells sorted from blood, taken in a trial of the OX40 agonist ivuxolimab. These receptors originate from an adult with an advanced solid tumor such as melanoma, head and neck, liver or kidney cancer.

The rearrangement links TRBV2 to TRBJ2-7; TRBD2 agrees at 7 bases. Germline V gene data show CDR1 as SNHLY and CDR2 as FYNNEI. The junction had 11 bases not matched to a gene; V was cut back by 2 bases and J by 7 bases. The CDR3 covers 15 residues. CDR3 coding DNA: TGTGCCAGCAGTGAAATGCAGGGAGGGAAGGGGGAGCAGTACTTC. Translation: CASSEMQGGKGEQYF.

The rearrangement joins TRBV18 to TRBJ1-1; D not certain. CDR3 length: 16 residues. The V end lost 0 bases, the J end lost 2 bases, and 13 bases lay between the germline ends. The germline CDR1 and CDR2 sequences are KGHSH and LQKENI. The CDR3 is CASSPPNGRTNTEAFF. In DNA form, the CDR3 reads TGTGCCAGCTCACCACCGAACGGAAGAACAAACACTGAAGCTTTCTTT. The variable domain in full, completed from reference TRBV18 and TRBJ1-1, reads NAGVMQNPRHLVRRRGQEARLRCSPMKGHSHVYWYRQLPEEGLKFMVYLQKENIIDESGMPKERFSAEFPKEGPSILRIQQVVRGDSAAYFCASSPPNGRTNTEAFFGQGTRLTVV.

V usage is TRBV6-5 and J usage is TRBJ2-3; TRBD1 matches 10 bases. V lost 6 bases and J lost 5; bases outside the gene matches: 8. This CDR3 is built from 15 residues. From germline, CDR1 is MNHEY and CDR2 SVGAGI. The CDR3 sequence: CASSFDRGLRDTQYF. CDR3 coding DNA: TGTGCCAGCAGCTTCGACAGGGGGCTTAGAGATACGCAGTATTTT.

The rearrangement uses TRBV7-8 and TRBJ1-2; 7 bases line up with TRBD1. The CDR3 spans 14 residues. CDR1 and CDR2 from the germline V gene are SGHVS and FQNEAQ. J was trimmed by 5 bases and V by 5 bases; bases with no gene match: 8. Here the CDR3 reads CASSKDRERYGYTF. The CDR3 DNA is TGTGCCAGCAGCAAAGACAGGGAAAGATATGGCTACACCTTC.

J is TRBJ1-5 and V is TRBV28; D uncertain. Germline CDR1 reads MDHEN; CDR2 reads SYDVKM. The V end was cut by 5 bases, the J end by 3 bases, with 17 bases between. The CDR3 spans 16 residues. The CDR3, as DNA: TGTGCCAGCAGTGGGCTGGATAGGCCGGTCAATCAGCCCCAGCATTTT. Translated, it gives CASSGLDRPVNQPQHF.

This clone was counted a single time. The V call is TRBV29-1, the J call TRBJ2-5; 10 bases agree with TRBD2. Trimming at V came to 3 bases and at J to 2 bases, leaving 3 bases not matched to a gene. The CDR3 length is 14 residues. Germline CDR1 and CDR2: SQVTM and ANQGSEA. CDR3 sequence reads: CSVEVSGGQETQYF. The CDR3 DNA is TGCAGCGTTGAGGTTAGCGGGGGGCAAGAGACCCAGTACTTC.

The chain couples TRBV12-5 to TRBJ1-2; TRBD1 agrees at 7 bases. Trimming removed 2 bases from V and 13 bases from J; junction bases left unmatched: 10. This CDR3 region has 13 residues. Germline-derived CDR1 and CDR2 are LGHNT and FRNRAP. CDR3 amino acids: CASGLRQGGLRTF. The CDR3 coding sequence is TGTGCTAGTGGTTTGAGGCAGGGGGGACTCCGCACCTTC.

V gene TRBV19 combines with J gene TRBJ1-3; D remains unclear. CDR1 and CDR2 (germline): LNHDA, SQIVND (reference sequence). CDR3 length: 16 amino acids. Deletions cut 1 base from V and 2 bases from J, with 12 bases between. The CDR3 DNA is TGTGCCAGTAGTATAGTAGCCGGGGAACCTGGAAACACCATATATTTT. Amino acids: CASSIVAGEPGNTIYF. The whole variable domain, remainder taken from reference TRBV19 and TRBJ1-3, is DGGITQSPKYLFRKEGQNVTLSCEQNLNHDAMYWYRQDPGQGLRLIYYSQIVNDFQKGDIAEGYSVSREKKESFPLTVTSAQKNPTAFYLCASSIVAGEPGNTIYFGEGSWLTVV.

The J gene is TRBJ2-1, the V gene TRBV4-1, with a weak D call TRBD2 (5 bases). Germline V gives CDR1 MGHRA, CDR2 YSYEKL. The CDR3 length is 13 residues. Trimming pared 0 bases from V and 14 bases from J, leaving 14 bases between. CDR3 coding DNA: TGCGCCAGCAGCCAAGAGGACGGGCGGGTTAAGTTCTTC. Amino acids: CASSQEDGRVKFF.

The J gene is TRBJ2-7, the V gene TRBV5-5; D perhaps matches TRBD2 (6 bases). This CDR3 comprises 14 residues. Germline V gene data show CDR1 as SGHKS and CDR2 as YYEKEE (reference sequence). Trimming took 0 bases from V and 4 from J, leaving 11 bases between them. The CDR3: CASSLGGLIYEQYF. The CDR3 DNA is TGTGCCAGCAGCTTGGGGGGACTTATATACGAGCAGTACTTC.

The chain joins TRBV9 to TRBJ2-7; perhaps TRBD2 as D (5 bases). V lost 4 bases, J lost 0 bases, and 17 bases lay in between. The CDR3 covers 16 residues. Germline assignment: CDR1 SGDLS and CDR2 YYNGEE. DNA for the CDR3: TGTGCCAGCAGCCCACGGGAAACAGTGATCTCCTACGAGCAGTACTTC. Amino acid sequence: CASSPRETVISYEQYF.

This clone was recorded only once. The chain combines TRBV11-1 with TRBJ2-1; 12 bases are shared with TRBD2. Germline CDR1 reads SGHAT; CDR2 reads FQDESV (reference sequence). The CDR3 runs 15 residues. V lost 5 bases, J lost 5 bases, and 4 bases stayed unmatched. In nucleotides, the CDR3 is TGTGCCAGCAGCCTACTAGCGGGGGGCCACAATGAGCAGTTCTTC. It specifies CASSLLAGGHNEQFF.

The chain links TRBV5-1 to TRBJ1-1; D not resolved. Germline-derived CDR1 and CDR2 are SGHRS and YFSETQ. V lost 0 bases to trimming and J lost 0 bases, with 6 bases between them. This CDR3 is 14 amino acids long. This CDR3 reads CASSLDGVNTEAFF. CDR3 in DNA: TGCGCCAGCAGCTTGGACGGGGTGAACACTGAAGCTTTCTTT.

CDR3 in amino acids: CASSEGPTSGGYEQYF. CDR3 in DNA: TGTGCCAGCAGTGAAGGTCCGACTAGCGGAGGTTACGAGCAGTACTTC. The chain combines TRBV6-1 with TRBJ2-7; 9 bases are shared with TRBD2. From germline, CDR1 is MNHNS and CDR2 SASEGT. V shed 1 base, J shed 4 bases, and the junction held 8 bases outside the gene matches. CDR3 length: 16 amino acids.

The CDR3: CASRLVPGGGGDSGNTIYF. CDR3 sequence (DNA): TGTGCAAGTCGCTTAGTTCCAGGCGGGGGAGGGGACTCTGGAAACACCATATATTTT. This chain connects TRBV12-2 to TRBJ1-3. TRBV12-2 is a pseudogene segment. The CDR3 sequence is 19 residues long.

V gene TRBV5-1 combines with J gene TRBJ2-7; D unclear. Trimming removed 0 bases at V and 2 bases at J, with 9 bases between. This CDR3 comprises 14 residues. Germline V gene data show CDR1 as SGHRS and CDR2 as YFSETQ. In DNA form, the CDR3 reads TGCGCCAGCAGCTTGGACAGCGCTACCTACGAGCAGTACTTC. It is translated as CASSLDSATYEQYF. Filled out from reference TRBV5-1 and TRBJ2-7, the complete variable domain reads KAGVTQTPRYLIKTRGQQVTLSCSPISGHRSVSWYQQTPGQGLQFLFEYFSETQRNKGNFPGRFSGRQFSNSRSEMNVSTLELGDSALYLCASSLDSATYEQYFGPGTRLTVT.

This chain connects TRBV28 to TRBJ2-1; the D is unclear. V was shortened by 5 bases and J by 0 bases, with 14 bases between the two germline ends. Looked up from germline, CDR1 is MDHEN and CDR2 is SYDVKM. This CDR3 has 16 residues. Written as DNA, the CDR3 is TGTGCCAGCAGTCCTCACTATCAAACCTCCTACAATGAGCAGTTCTTC. It codes for CASSPHYQTSYNEQFF.

A single count supports this clone. V is TRBV28 and J is TRBJ2-7; D not resolved. Trimming left V 8 bases short and J 2 bases short, with 7 bases between. CDR3 length equals 11 residues. Germline V lookup: CDR1 MDHEN, CDR2 SYDVKM. The CDR3 spells CASRRAYEQYF. In DNA, the CDR3 is TGTGCCAGCCGACGAGCCTACGAGCAGTACTTC.